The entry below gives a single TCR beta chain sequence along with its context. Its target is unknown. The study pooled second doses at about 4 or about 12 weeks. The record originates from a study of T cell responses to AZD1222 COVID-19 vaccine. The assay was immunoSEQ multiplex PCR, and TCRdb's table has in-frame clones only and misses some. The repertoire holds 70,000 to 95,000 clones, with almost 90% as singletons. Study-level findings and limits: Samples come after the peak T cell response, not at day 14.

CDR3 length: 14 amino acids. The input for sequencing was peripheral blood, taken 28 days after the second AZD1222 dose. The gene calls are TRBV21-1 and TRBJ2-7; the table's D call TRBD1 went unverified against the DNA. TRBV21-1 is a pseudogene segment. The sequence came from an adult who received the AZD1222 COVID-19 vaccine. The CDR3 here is CASSKFRGPYEQYF. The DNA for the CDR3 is TGTGCCAGCAGCAAATTCAGGGGGCCCTACGAGCAGTACTTC.